The present entry profiles one TCR beta chain with its context. There are a few counts of this clone. The target of this receptor is not known. The record has no base qualities; no much larger clone is one base away. The data are from a study of CD8+ T cells in alopecia areata (dated by TCRdb to 2017 to 2018). About the investigation overall: The study used high-throughput TCRbeta sequencing to examine T cell clonal expansion in alopecia areata, in both the C3H/HeJ mouse model and human patients. In humans, TCRbeta sequencing was performed on scalp tissue and on sorted CD4+ and CD8+ peripheral blood T cells from healthy controls and from patients with patchy or totalis/universalis alopecia areata. Clonality in the scalp was compared among normal scalp (n=4), patchy alopecia areata scalp (n=8), and alopecia totalis/universalis scalp (n=8). RNA came from the PAXgene miRNA kit for fixed scalp, the miRNeasy kit for PBMCs, and the RNeasy kit for mouse skin. Amplification of TCRbeta CDR3 regions was done by immunoSEQ multiplex PCR using 35 Vbeta forward primers and 13 Jbeta reverse primers. The research as a whole found: Resident alphabeta T cells in normal human skin are also sequenced, complicating scalp TCR repertoire analysis, unlike mouse skin dominated by gammadelta T cells. Shared TCR sequences between patients were less evident than in mice, which may be partly attributable to HLA diversity in the patient population. Compared with normal scalp, lesional scalp, particularly in alopecia totalis/universalis, had higher clonality and more expanded CD8+ clones, which suggests antigenic drive.

V is reduced by 6 bases and J by 0 bases, leaving a spacing of 15 bases between them. The CDR3 numbers 15 residues from cysteine through phenylalanine. Just the 45-base CDR3 DNA is kept, in frame starting at base 1. Based on the germline V gene, the CDR1 and CDR2 sequences are MDHEN and SYDVKM. Library method: the immunoSEQ multiplex PCR assay. For TCR sequencing, RNA was extracted from every sample and reverse transcribed into cDNA to serve as template. First-strand cDNA was synthesized using SuperScript III with a 2:1 mix of oligo-dT and random hexamers. Amplification bias was assessed with a synthetic immune receptor repertoire, and residual bias was removed computationally. Per the original workflow: After raw reads were preprocessed to remove errors, the CDR3 was defined following IMGT conventions as running from the conserved cysteine to phenylalanine. Clonality was computed by normalizing Shannon entropy by log2 of the number of productive unique TCRs and subtracting the result from 1. Whether each scalp clone was CD4 or CD8 was inferred by checking scalp TCRbeta sequences against the CD4 and CD8 repertoires from sorted blood. TCRdb holds this immuneACCESS table with in-frame rearrangements only. Some clones are missing; in checked studies, unresolved V genes explain under half, and the rest has no known cause. That table supplies the V and J calls and clone size; D and trimming were determined from the DNA. The sample records roughly 20,000 clones, more than 60% of which are singletons. The ten largest account for 4.5% of the sample.

CD4+ cells from several biomarker-study patients were further sorted into CD25+CD127- cells. Peripheral blood and lesional scalp punch biopsies were obtained from patients with alopecia areata. After PBMCs were isolated by density centrifugation and stained for CD3, CD4 and CD8, a FACSAria was used to sort CD4+ and CD8+ T cells. Untreated alopecia areata patients were recruited as part of a multicenter biomarker study. The sequence is built from TRBV28 and TRBJ2-7, with TRBD1 as a weak D call on 5 bases. The receptor was isolated from a human donor with alopecia areata. Input material: CD4+ Tregs sorted from blood. The base sequence is TGTGCCAGCAGGGACCAGAGACAGAGCTCCTACGAGCAGTACTTC. It encodes CASRDQRQSSYEQYF.